One T cell receptor (beta chain) is described in this entry. The antigen is unknown. The data derive from a study of CD8 T cells in ankylosing spondylitis. Overall study results and limits: Prior literature has documented some motif variants in synovial fluid and blood from reactive arthritis. Disease-linked clones displayed a CD8+ phenotype and appeared relatively rarely in peripheral blood. Ankylosing spondylitis blood appeared to carry a characteristic TCR beta motif of seven to nine highly homologous variants.

Quantitative 5'-RACE with molecular barcodes produced the TCR beta libraries. TCRdb used MiXCR to reprocess the 5' RACE reads, holding one entry per CDR3 protein. The sample holds 250,000 or so distinct CDR3 sequences, 15% to 20% seen once. J was trimmed by 2 bases and V by 4 bases; bases with no gene match: 2. The CDR3 consists of 13 residues. Per the germline V gene, CDR1 is SGHTA and CDR2 is FQGNSA. The gene calls are TRBV7-2 and TRBJ2-7; 7 bases match TRBD2. What was sequenced was blood, either unsorted or a sorted T cell fraction (not recorded which). This clonotype was sampled from a male donor with ankylosing spondylitis or in good health (not recorded which). CDR3 bases: TGTGCCAGCAGCTCCGGGAGGACCTACGAGCAGTACTTC. Translated, it gives CASSSGRTYEQYF.